Below, 14 T cell receptor beta chains from the same sample are listed, as sequenced in a study of shared clonotypes between healthy human individuals. The protocol was immunoSEQ multiplex PCR, while the TCRdb copy is restricted to in-frame clones and leaves out a portion. Here the sample spans about 1.4 million clones, around 95% being singletons. The sequenced sample was naive CD4+ T cells sorted from blood. Subset: CD45RA+ positively selected. The receptors stem from a man aged 30 to 39 in good health.

This chain connects TRBV7-8 to TRBJ2-7; perhaps TRBD2 as D (5 bases). Germline-derived CDR1 and CDR2 are SGHVS and FQNEAQ. The CDR3 sequence is 13 residues long. With 5 bases removed from V and 3 bases from J, the gap between germline ends came to 11 bases. The CDR3 spells CASSPRLNYEQYF. In DNA, the CDR3 is TGTGCCAGCAGCCCGCGACTAAACTACGAGCAGTACTTC.

This sequence joins TRBV27 and TRBJ1-5; 9 bases agree with TRBD1. V shed 6 bases, J shed 2 bases, and the junction held 8 bases outside the gene matches. Germline values: CDR1 MNHEY, CDR2 SMNVEV (reference sequence). This CDR3 has 16 residues. The CDR3 reads CASRVQGARGNQPQHF. Here the CDR3 DNA reads TGTGCCAGCAGAGTACAGGGGGCCAGGGGCAATCAGCCCCAGCATTTT.

A single count supports this clone. V usage is TRBV5-6 and J usage is TRBJ2-3; TRBD2 agrees at 8 bases. Germline CDR1 and CDR2: SGHDT and YYEEEE. The V gene end was trimmed by 4 bases and the J gene end by 1 base; junction bases not matched to a gene: 2. There are 14 residues in the CDR3. The CDR3 is CASSPGLGTDTQYF. The CDR3 DNA reads as TGTGCCAGCAGCCCGGGACTAGGCACAGATACGCAGTATTTT.

This clone has a single count. This chain joins TRBV2 and TRBJ2-3, with D perhaps matching TRBD1 (6 bases). Germline loops: CDR1 SNHLY, CDR2 FYNNEI. The CDR3 sequence is 12 residues long. Trimming removed 9 bases at V and 0 bases at J, with 7 bases between. Here the CDR3 DNA reads TGTGCCAGTGGACAGAGCACAGATACGCAGTATTTT. It is translated as CASGQSTDTQYF.

This chain joins TRBV7-2 and TRBJ1-5, with a weak D call TRBD1 (6 bases). The CDR3 runs to 14 residues. CDR1 and CDR2 (germline): SGHTA, FQGNSA. Trimming pared 7 bases from V and 7 bases from J, leaving 17 bases between. The CDR3 is CASTNRGGDQPQHF. Written as DNA, the CDR3 is TGTGCCAGCACTAATAGGGGGGGAGACCAGCCCCAGCATTTT.

The chain employs TRBV25-1 and TRBJ2-7, with D maybe TRBD2 (5 bases). Between the trimmed V and J ends, which lost 2 bases and 6 bases, there was a span of 5 bases. Germline V CDR1 and CDR2: MGHDK, SYGVNS. This CDR3 has 11 amino acids. CDR3: CASSERGEQYF. CDR3 sequence (DNA): TGTGCCAGCAGTGAACGGGGCGAGCAGTACTTC.

The chain couples TRBV5-4 to TRBJ2-7; D gene ambiguous. Trimming cost V 4 bases and J 5 bases, with 19 bases left between them. This CDR3 has 15 amino acids. In germline, CDR1 is SGHNT, CDR2 YYREEE (reference sequence). The DNA of the CDR3 is TGTGCCAGCAGCCCTAGGTCGCCGTCTACTGACGAGCAGTACTTC. Protein sequence: CASSPRSPSTDEQYF.

As for this clone: A read error may produce the germline difference seen at one junction end. The rearrangement links TRBV28 to TRBJ2-1; D possibly corresponds to TRBD1 (6 bases). Germline values: CDR1 MDHEN, CDR2 SYDVKM. The CDR3 has 11 residues. The CDR3 sequence: CATGFYNEQFF. The CDR3 DNA is TGCGCTACAGGGTTTTACAATGAGCAGTTCTTC. Complete variable domain (other parts from reference TRBV28 and TRBJ2-1): DVKVTQSSRYLVKRTGEKVFLECVQDMDHENMFWYRQDPGLGLRLIYFSYDVKMKEKGDIPEGYSVSREKKERFSLILESASTNQTSMYLCATGFYNEQFFGPGTRLTVL.

The chain joins TRBV20-1 to TRBJ2-3; the D gene is possibly TRBD1 (5 bases). Deletions cut 6 bases from V and 5 bases from J, with 9 bases between. Germline values: CDR1 DFQATT, CDR2 SNEGSKA (reference sequence). The CDR3 is 11 amino acids. CDR3 sequence: CSASREDTQYF. The CDR3 nucleotides read TGCAGTGCGAGCAGGGAAGATACGCAGTATTTT.

The chain combines TRBV18 with TRBJ2-2, with D possibly matching TRBD1 (5 bases). The germline gives CDR1 KGHSH, CDR2 LQKENI. The CDR3 runs to 14 residues. Trimming cost V 5 bases and J 2 bases, with 9 bases left between them. The CDR3 protein is CASSSTDNTGELFF. For the CDR3, the DNA is TGTGCCAGCTCATCGACAGATAACACCGGGGAGCTGTTTTTT. Complete variable domain (other parts from reference TRBV18 and TRBJ2-2): NAGVMQNPRHLVRRRGQEARLRCSPMKGHSHVYWYRQLPEEGLKFMVYLQKENIIDESGMPKERFSAEFPKEGPSILRIQQVVRGDSAAYFCASSSTDNTGELFFGEGSRLTVL.

The chain joins TRBV19 to TRBJ2-2; 11 bases fit TRBD2. The germline V gene encodes CDR1 LNHDA and CDR2 SQIVND (reference sequence). The CDR3 length is 18 residues. Trimming removed 7 bases from V and 7 bases from J; junction bases left unmatched: 17. This CDR3 reads CASTYSLRLAGMDGELFF. The DNA of the CDR3 is TGTGCCAGTACCTATAGCCTGAGACTAGCGGGAATGGACGGGGAGCTGTTTTTT. The whole variable domain, filled in from reference TRBV19 and TRBJ2-2, reads DGGITQSPKYLFRKEGQNVTLSCEQNLNHDAMYWYRQDPGQGLRLIYYSQIVNDFQKGDIAEGYSVSREKKESFPLTVTSAQKNPTAFYLCASTYSLRLAGMDGELFFGEGSRLTVL.

The chain couples TRBV18 to TRBJ1-2; the D gene is possibly TRBD1 (6 bases). The CDR3 is 16 residues long. V shed 1 base and J shed 1 base, with 13 bases lying between them. Germline values: CDR1 KGHSH, CDR2 LQKENI. CDR3 DNA sequence: TGTGCCAGCTCACCACGGGACATCACTTTTAACTATGGCTACACCTTC. This codes for CASSPRDITFNYGYTF. The whole variable domain, filled in from reference TRBV18 and TRBJ1-2, reads NAGVMQNPRHLVRRRGQEARLRCSPMKGHSHVYWYRQLPEEGLKFMVYLQKENIIDESGMPKERFSAEFPKEGPSILRIQQVVRGDSAAYFCASSPRDITFNYGYTFGSGTRLTVV.

V usage is TRBV15 and J usage is TRBJ1-5; D not certain. The germline V and J ends were trimmed by 0 bases and 2 bases, with 11 bases remaining between them. This CDR3 spans 16 amino acids. CDR1 LNHNV and CDR2 YYDKDF come from the germline V gene (reference sequence). The CDR3 DNA follows: TGTGCCACCAGCAGAGATCTTCAAGTCGGCAATCAGCCCCAGCATTTT. Translation: CATSRDLQVGNQPQHF.

The chain couples TRBV28 to TRBJ2-7; 8 positions agree with TRBD2. Germline V gene lookup returns CDR1 MDHEN and CDR2 SYDVKM. This CDR3 is 15 amino acids long. Germline trimming cut 5 bases from V and 5 bases from J; bases unmatched to any gene: 11. The CDR3 nucleotides are TGTGCCAGCAGTCGCCGAATGGCGGGAGGCCACGAGCAGTACTTC. The encoded protein is CASSRRMAGGHEQYF.